The entry below describes one T cell receptor beta chain. The antigen is unknown. This sample stems from a study of cytomegalovirus exposure and HLA in healthy donors. Study results and limitations: Later examination showed HLA-associated TCR beta chains had greater clonal expansion than equally common others. DRB1 showed the most TCR associations and HLA-C the fewest in a later analysis, as rates varied by HLA locus. Under in vitro conditions, a few CMV-associated chains were confirmed as specific for CMV antigens. Altogether, 150 to 200 TCR beta chains were recorded as cytomegalovirus-associated.

PCR used 60 Vbeta primers and 13 Jbeta primers. Sequencing was performed with immunoSEQ multiplex PCR; in TCRdb, only in-frame clones are kept and a portion is missing. The sample records roughly 150,000 clones, roughly 87% being singletons. Sequenced: PBMCs. The sequence was collected from a girl aged 5-17 years in good health and CMV-seropositive.

As DNA, the CDR3 is TGTGCCAGCAGCTCCGGCCGGGTGGCGCGGGAGCAGTACTTC. Translation: CASSSGRVAREQYF. The chain links TRBV27 to TRBJ2-7, with D unresolved. Germline assignment: CDR1 MNHEY and CDR2 SMNVEV (reference sequence). The CDR3 spans 14 residues. Trimming cost V 6 bases and J 7 bases, with 19 bases left between them.